Listed below are T cell receptor beta chains from one sample, sequenced in a study of blood T cell repertoires in COVID-19. Data came from immunoSEQ multiplex PCR; TCRdb stores just in-frame clones and leaves some out. Among 56,000 or so clones listed, 85% to 90% were seen once. The sequenced sample consisted of peripheral blood. The receptors come from a human donor in a cohort sampled during active COVID-19. CDR3s include the opening cysteine and the closing phenylalanine or tryptophan. Each record gives: D gene, clone size, V gene, J gene, CDR3 DNA, CDR3 protein. A D gene is named only where the DNA matches it firmly. The size entry is marked missing in some rows and otherwise reads once, few, many or a size class.

TRBD1	few	TRBV5-1	TRBJ2-5	TGCGCCAGCAGCTCCGGGACAGGGGGGTACCAAGAGACCCAGTACTTC	CASSSGTGGYQETQYF
TRBD1	-	TRBV6-1	TRBJ1-5	TGTGCCAGCAGTGAACTCCCTCCAGGGGGCGGTCAGCCCCAGCATTTT	CASSELPPGGGQPQHF
-	-	TRBV28	TRBJ2-2	TGTGCCAGCAGTCCCGGAACAGCTAACACCGGGGAGCTGTTTTTT	CASSPGTANTGELFF
-	-	TRBV10-1	TRBJ2-1	TGCGCCAGCAGTTTCACGGACTCAAAAGAGCAGTTCTTC	CASSFTDSKEQFF
TRBD1	-	TRBV5-1	TRBJ2-5	TGCGCCAGCAGCTGGGGACAGGGCCGGGAGACCCAGTACTTC	CASSWGQGRETQYF
TRBD1	once	TRBV19	TRBJ2-7	TGTGCCAGTAGTAGGGACAGGTTCAACTACGAGCAGTACTTC	CASSRDRFNYEQYF
TRBD1	-	TRBV5-1	TRBJ2-5	TGCGCCAGCAGCTCGGACAGGGCAGGGGAGACCCAGTACTTC	CASSSDRAGETQYF
-	-	TRBV18	TRBJ1-1	TGTGCCAGCTCACCGACCCTACAGGTTTTTGGATTTGAAGCTTTCTTT	CASSPTLQVFGFEAFF
TRBD1	once	TRBV5-4	TRBJ2-2	TGTGCCAGCAGCGCGACAGGGTCCAACACCGGGGAGCTGTTTTTT	CASSATGSNTGELFF
TRBD2	-	TRBV5-5	TRBJ2-5	TGTGCCAGCAGCTTGGTGGTAGCGGGGGGAAAGACCCAGTACTTC	CASSLVVAGGKTQYF
-	-	TRBV24-1	TRBJ1-3	TGTGCCACCAGCGGAGAATCTGGAAACACCATATATTTT	CATSGESGNTIYF
TRBD2	once	TRBV18	TRBJ2-7	TGTGCCAGCTCGGGAGGGAACGAGCAGTACTTC	CASSGGNEQYF
TRBD2	-	TRBV19	TRBJ2-3	TGTGCCAGTAGCCTCGGGGTAGCGGGGGTCACAGATACGCAGTATTTT	CASSLGVAGVTDTQYF
-	-	TRBV19	TRBJ2-1	TGTGCCAGTAACCCTTACGGGGACTACAATGAGCAGTTCTTC	CASNPYGDYNEQFF
-	-	TRBV5-1	TRBJ2-1	TGCGCCAGCAGCTTGGAACTAGCCTCTGAGCAGTTCTTC	CASSLELASEQFF
TRBD1	-	TRBV14	TRBJ2-7	TGTGCCAGCAGCCAAGGGACAGGTCCCTCGGGGTACGAGCAGTACTTC	CASSQGTGPSGYEQYF
TRBD1	-	TRBV6-6	TRBJ2-7	TGTGCCAGCAGTTACTCAACAGGGGGAGACTACGAGCAGTACTTC	CASSYSTGGDYEQYF
-	-	TRBV11-2	TRBJ2-4	TGTGCCAGCAGCTTAGTTCTTACAGAACCAAAAAACATTCAGTACTTC	CASSLVLTEPKNIQYF
TRBD2	-	TRBV28	TRBJ2-1	TGTGCCAGCAGTTCACCCCAAGCGGGGCCACCCTACAATGAGCAGTTCTTC	CASSSPQAGPPYNEQFF
TRBD2	-	TRBV5-1	TRBJ2-1	TGCGCCAGCAGCTTGGCCAGCGGGAGCCCCTACAATGAGCAGTTCTTC	CASSLASGSPYNEQFF
-	-	TRBV12-5	TRBJ1-2	TGTGCTAGTGGTACCCGCGCGGGTACGAACTATGGCTACACCTTC	CASGTRAGTNYGYTF
-	few	TRBV28	TRBJ1-1	TGTGCCAGCAGCACTAGACAGGCCAGAAACACTGAAGCTTTCTTT	CASSTRQARNTEAFF
-	once	TRBV2	TRBJ1-3	TGTGCCAGTCTTGCGGGTCAAGGAAACACCATATATTTT	CASLAGQGNTIYF
TRBD1	-	TRBV18	TRBJ2-2	TGTGCCAGCTCACCGCCGGGACAGTTAAACACCGGGGAGCTGTTTTTT	CASSPPGQLNTGELFF
TRBD1	-	TRBV11-3	TRBJ1-6	TGTGCCAGCAGCTACAGGGGGGGTTCACCCCTCCACTTT	CASSYRGGSPLHF
TRBD1	-	TRBV7-8	TRBJ1-1	TGTGCCAGCAGGACGGGACAGGTCCCAGAGAACACTGAAGCTTTCTTT	CASRTGQVPENTEAFF
-	few	TRBV27	TRBJ2-2	TGTGCCAGCAGCACGAGCTCAGGGGCGGATGGCGGGGAGCTGTTTTTT	CASSTSSGADGGELFF
TRBD1	-	TRBV28	TRBJ2-4	TGTGCCAGCAGACAGGGGGGAAAAAACATTCAGTACTTC	CASRQGGKNIQYF
TRBD2	few	TRBV2	TRBJ2-1	TGTGCCAGCAGTGATATCCCGAGACTAGCGGGGGGTGGCGGTGAGCAGTTCTTC	CASSDIPRLAGGGGEQFF
TRBD2	-	TRBV24-1	TRBJ2-1	TGTGCCACCAGGCCCGGGACTAGCGGGAGGGATGAGCAGTTCTTC	CATRPGTSGRDEQFF
-	-	TRBV9	TRBJ1-2	TGTGCCAGCAGCGTTAGCTTCAGGGATTATGGCTACACCTTC	CASSVSFRDYGYTF
TRBD1	once	TRBV2	TRBJ2-7	TGTGCCAGCAGTGAAGTATGGGACAGTCTCGGCGAGCAGTACTTC	CASSEVWDSLGEQYF
TRBD1	-	TRBV2	TRBJ2-1	TGTGCCAGCAGTGAAGTAACAGGGGGCTACAATGAGCAGTTCTTC	CASSEVTGGYNEQFF
-	-	TRBV9	TRBJ1-6	TGTGCCAGCAGCGTTCGGGGGGGAAGCTCCTATAATTCACCCCTCCACTTT	CASSVRGGSSYNSPLHF
-	-	TRBV5-1	TRBJ1-1	TGCGCCAGCAGCTTGGTGATCGGGAACACTGAAGCTTTCTTT	CASSLVIGNTEAFF
TRBD2	-	TRBV3-1/TRBV3-2	TRBJ2-3	TGTGCCAGCAGCCCCGCCAGCGGGGGAGTTCTAGATACGCAGTATTTT	CASSPASGGVLDTQYF
TRBD2	-	TRBV19	TRBJ2-1	TGTGCCAGTAGCACCATAGCGGGAGTTTACAATGAGCAGTTCTTC	CASSTIAGVYNEQFF
-	-	TRBV21-1	TRBJ1-5	TGTGCCAGCAGCAAAACCCGGAAGATGGGGCGCAATCAGCCCCAGCATTTT	CASSKTRKMGRNQPQHF
-	-	TRBV6-6	TRBJ1-1	TGTGCCAGCAGTTACTCGAGGACAGATATTGACGCTTTCTTT	CASSYSRTDIDAFF
-	-	TRBV3-1/TRBV3-2	TRBJ2-6	TGTGCCAGCAACCGCGCAGGGGCTTCCTCTGGGGCCAACGTCCTGACTTTC	CASNRAGASSGANVLTF
TRBD1	-	TRBV5-1	TRBJ2-2	TGCGCCAGCAGCTCCGCCGGGACAGGGTTGTCCGGGGAGCTGTTTTTT	CASSSAGTGLSGELFF
-	-	TRBV2	TRBJ1-5	TGTGCCAGCAGTGACCCAGATTATTATAGCAATCAGCCCCAGCATTTT	CASSDPDYYSNQPQHF